This TCR beta chain was sequenced in a study of circulating and synovial CD4+ cells in juvenile arthritis. Regarding the study as a whole: CPL versus bulk CD4 samples: T cell genome counts differed by at least an order of magnitude. Some such blood samples were as oligoclonal as synovium.

The CDR3 sequence is 15 residues long. Germline V gene sequence: CDR1 MRHNA, CDR2 SNTAGT. Between the trimmed V and J ends, which lost 5 bases and 7 bases, there was a span of 17 bases. On this clone: Its antigen is still unknown.

The table came from immunoSEQ multiplex PCR; TCRdb's copy has only in-frame clones and leaves some out. The sample carries 36,000 or so clones, approximately 96% recorded once. The receptor was derived from a human donor with juvenile idiopathic arthritis. The gene calls are TRBV6-4 and TRBJ1-4, with a weak D call TRBD1 (6 bases). Sample: CD4+ T cells from blood. The CDR3 nucleotides read TGTGCCAGCAGTCGGGGGGGGGCGCCCGGTGAAAAACTGTTTTTT. It is translated as CASSRGGAPGEKLFF.